These 4 T cell receptor beta chains share one sample of origin, sequenced in a study of tumor T cells in aggressive B-cell lymphoma. Some clones are missing from TCRdb's copy, which holds only in-frame ones; the method was immunoSEQ multiplex PCR. The sample has approximately 6,600 clones, 88% seen once. Sequenced sample: tumor tissue. Receptors originate from an adult with diffuse large B cell lymphoma. Some clones in this sample may be carry-over from other donors' samples.

The chain uses TRBV29-1 and TRBJ2-4, with D tentatively TRBD1 (6 bases). There are 14 residues in the CDR3. V lost 4 bases to trimming and J lost 3 bases, with 13 bases between them. Germline V gene data show CDR1 as SQVTM and CDR2 as ANQGSEA. This CDR3 reads CSVVPGQNKNIQYF. The CDR3 DNA follows: TGCAGCGTTGTCCCTGGACAGAACAAAAACATTCAGTACTTC.

The J gene is TRBJ2-7, the V gene TRBV5-4, with 7 bases aligning to TRBD1. The length of the CDR3 is 13 residues. The V and J ends lost 4 bases and 1 base, in that order; junction bases with no gene match: 2. Germline values: CDR1 SGHNT, CDR2 YYREEE (reference sequence). The CDR3 loop is CASSVDRSYEQYF. CDR3 DNA: TGTGCCAGCAGCGTGGACAGGTCCTACGAGCAGTACTTC.

CDR3 protein: CASSATDYGYTF. DNA of the CDR3: TGTGCCAGCAGTGCGACAGACTATGGCTACACCTTC. The chain combines TRBV2 with TRBJ1-2, with D perhaps TRBD1 (5 bases). Trimming took 4 bases from V and 3 from J, leaving 6 bases between them. Germline CDR1 SNHLY, CDR2 FYNNEI. The CDR3 covers 12 residues.

The chain carries TRBV9 and TRBJ2-7; a possible D gene is TRBD2 (5 bases). The CDR3 totals 13 residues. Germline CDR1 is SGDLS and CDR2 is YYNGEE. The germline V and J ends were trimmed by 4 bases and 5 bases, with 13 bases remaining between them. CDR3 region: CASSSLASNEQYF. The CDR3 DNA sequence: TGTGCCAGCAGCTCCCTAGCTTCCAACGAGCAGTACTTC.